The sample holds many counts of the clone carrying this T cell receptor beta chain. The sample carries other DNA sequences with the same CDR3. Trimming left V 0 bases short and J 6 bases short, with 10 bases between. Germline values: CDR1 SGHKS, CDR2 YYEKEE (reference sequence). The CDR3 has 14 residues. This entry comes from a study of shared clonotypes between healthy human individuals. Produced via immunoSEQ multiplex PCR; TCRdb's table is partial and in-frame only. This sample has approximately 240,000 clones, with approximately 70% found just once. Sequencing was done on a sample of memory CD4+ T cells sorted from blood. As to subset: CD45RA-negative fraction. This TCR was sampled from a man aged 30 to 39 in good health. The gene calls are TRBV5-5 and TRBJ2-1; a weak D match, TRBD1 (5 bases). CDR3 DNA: TGTGCCAGCAGCTTGGTGGGTAGGGGCAATGAGCAGTTCTTC. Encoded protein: CASSLVGRGNEQFF.